This T cell receptor (beta chain) emerged from a study of blood T cell repertoires in COVID-19. For the study at large: The study drew acute and convalescent COVID-19 samples from the United States, Italy and Spain. From T cells, B-cell-depleted T cells, or PBMCs came the material, which was cDNA or gDNA.

Only in-frame clones appear in the TCRdb table, and some are missing; sequencing was by immunoSEQ multiplex PCR. The data contain roughly 100,000 clones, roughly 79% of them seen just once; the ten biggest clones take up over 8.5%. What was sequenced was peripheral blood. This receptor was obtained from a woman aged 70-85 years with acute or convalescent COVID-19.

The CDR3 DNA follows: TGTGCCAGCAGCGTAGCGCAGGGTCCTTCACCCCTCCACTTT. Translation: CASSVAQGPSPLHF. This chain uses TRBV9 with TRBJ1-6, with D perhaps TRBD1 (5 bases). Trimming cost V 0 bases and J 9 bases, with 10 bases left between them. There are 14 residues in the CDR3. CDR1 SGDLS and CDR2 YYNGEE come from the germline V gene.